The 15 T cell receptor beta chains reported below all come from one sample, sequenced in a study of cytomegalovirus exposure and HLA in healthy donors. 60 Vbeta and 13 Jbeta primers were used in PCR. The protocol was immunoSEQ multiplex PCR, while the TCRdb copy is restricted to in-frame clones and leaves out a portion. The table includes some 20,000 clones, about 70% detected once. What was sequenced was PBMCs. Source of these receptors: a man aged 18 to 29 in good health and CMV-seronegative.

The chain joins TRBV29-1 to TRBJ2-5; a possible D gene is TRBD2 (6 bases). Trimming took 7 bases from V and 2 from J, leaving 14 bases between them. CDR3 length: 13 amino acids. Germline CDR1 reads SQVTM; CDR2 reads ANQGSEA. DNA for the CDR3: TGCAGCGCACGCCGGGACTTACAAGAGACCCAGTACTTC. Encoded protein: CSARRDLQETQYF.

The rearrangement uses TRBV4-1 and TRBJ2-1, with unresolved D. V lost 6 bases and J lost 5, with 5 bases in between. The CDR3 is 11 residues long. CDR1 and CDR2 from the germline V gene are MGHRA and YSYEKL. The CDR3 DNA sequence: TGCGCCAGCAGTTTCGACAATGAGCAGTTCTTC. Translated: CASSFDNEQFF.

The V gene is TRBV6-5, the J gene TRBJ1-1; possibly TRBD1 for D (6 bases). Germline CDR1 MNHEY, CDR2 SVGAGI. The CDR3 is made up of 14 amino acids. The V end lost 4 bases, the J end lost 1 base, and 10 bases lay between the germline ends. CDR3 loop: CASSSGQTNTEAFF. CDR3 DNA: TGTGCCAGCAGTTCCGGACAGACGAACACTGAAGCTTTCTTT.

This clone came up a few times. CDR3 amino acids: CASSQERGSSYEQYF. The CDR3 DNA sequence: TGCGCCAGCAGCCAAGAAAGGGGTAGCTCCTACGAGCAGTACTTC. The chain employs TRBV4-3 and TRBJ2-7; weak D call: TRBD1 (5 bases). CDR3 length: 15 amino acids. Trimming took off 0 bases at V and 0 bases at J, with 9 bases between the two ends. Germline CDR1 and CDR2: LGHNA and YSLEER.

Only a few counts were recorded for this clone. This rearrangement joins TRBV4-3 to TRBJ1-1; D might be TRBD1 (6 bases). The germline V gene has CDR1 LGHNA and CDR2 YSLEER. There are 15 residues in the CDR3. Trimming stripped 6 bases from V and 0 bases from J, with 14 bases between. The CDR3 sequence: CASRQGEGLNTEAFF. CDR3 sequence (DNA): TGCGCCAGCAGACAGGGCGAGGGGTTGAACACTGAAGCTTTCTTT.

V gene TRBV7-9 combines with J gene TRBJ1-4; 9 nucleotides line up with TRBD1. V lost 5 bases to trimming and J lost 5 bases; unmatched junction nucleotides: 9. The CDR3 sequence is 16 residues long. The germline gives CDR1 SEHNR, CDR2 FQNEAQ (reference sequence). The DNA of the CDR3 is TGTGCCAGCAGCCGCCTCCCGACAGGGGGGAATGAAAAACTGTTTTTT. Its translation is CASSRLPTGGNEKLFF.

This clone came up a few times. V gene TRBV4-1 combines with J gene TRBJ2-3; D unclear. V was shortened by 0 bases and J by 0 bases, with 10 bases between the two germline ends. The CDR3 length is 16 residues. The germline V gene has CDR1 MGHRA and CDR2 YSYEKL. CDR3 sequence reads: CASSQETDLSTDTQYF. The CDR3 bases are TGCGCCAGCAGCCAAGAAACAGACCTTAGCACAGATACGCAGTATTTT.

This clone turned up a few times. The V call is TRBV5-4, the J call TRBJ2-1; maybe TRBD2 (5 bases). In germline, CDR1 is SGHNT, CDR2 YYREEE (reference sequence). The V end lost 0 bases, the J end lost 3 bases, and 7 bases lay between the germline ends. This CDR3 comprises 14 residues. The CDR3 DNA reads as TGTGCCAGCAGCTTGGGAGGGCTCTACAATGAGCAGTTCTTC. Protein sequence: CASSLGGLYNEQFF.

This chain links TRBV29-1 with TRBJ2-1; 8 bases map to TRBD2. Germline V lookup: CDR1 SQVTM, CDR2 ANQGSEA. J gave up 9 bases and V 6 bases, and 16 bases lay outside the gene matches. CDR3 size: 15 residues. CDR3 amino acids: CSVDGAAGVFSEQFF. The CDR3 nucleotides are TGCAGCGTCGACGGGGCAGCGGGAGTGTTCAGTGAGCAGTTCTTC.

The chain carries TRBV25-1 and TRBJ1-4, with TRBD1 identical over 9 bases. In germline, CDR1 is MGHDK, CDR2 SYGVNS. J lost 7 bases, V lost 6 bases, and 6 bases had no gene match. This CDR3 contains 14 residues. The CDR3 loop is CASSPTGGVEKLFF. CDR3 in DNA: TGTGCCAGCAGCCCAACAGGGGGCGTTGAAAAACTGTTTTTT.

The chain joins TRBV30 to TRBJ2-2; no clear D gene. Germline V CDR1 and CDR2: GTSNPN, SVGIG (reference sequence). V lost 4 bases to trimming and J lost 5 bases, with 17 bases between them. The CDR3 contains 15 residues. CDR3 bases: TGTGCCTGGAACCGAGAATTACTAAGGACCGGGGAGCTGTTTTTT. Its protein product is CAWNRELLRTGELFF. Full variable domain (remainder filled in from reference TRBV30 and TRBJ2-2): SQTIHQWPATLVQPVGSPLSLECTVEGTSNPNLYWYRQAAGRGLQLLFYSVGIGQISSEVPQNLSASRPQDRQFILSSKKLLLSDSGFYLCAWNRELLRTGELFFGEGSRLTVL.

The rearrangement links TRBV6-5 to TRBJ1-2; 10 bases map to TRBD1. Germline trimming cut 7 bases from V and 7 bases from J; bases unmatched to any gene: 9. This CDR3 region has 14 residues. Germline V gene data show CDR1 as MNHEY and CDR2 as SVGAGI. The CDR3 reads CASKIGTGAGGYTF. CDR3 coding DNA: TGTGCCAGCAAAATCGGGACAGGGGCGGGTGGCTACACCTTC.

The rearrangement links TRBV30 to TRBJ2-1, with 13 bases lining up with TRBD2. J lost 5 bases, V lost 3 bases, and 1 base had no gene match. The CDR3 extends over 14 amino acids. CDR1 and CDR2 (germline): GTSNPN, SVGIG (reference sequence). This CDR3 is CAWRTSGGDNEQFF. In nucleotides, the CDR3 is TGTGCCTGGAGAACTAGCGGGGGGGACAATGAGCAGTTCTTC.

Here the CDR3 reads CASSPGQGTGELFF. The CDR3 nucleotides are TGTGCCAGCAGCCCGGGACAGGGGACCGGGGAGCTGTTTTTT. V usage is TRBV7-2 and J usage is TRBJ2-2; 10 nucleotides line up with TRBD1. There are 14 residues in the CDR3. CDR1 is SGHTA, CDR2 FQGNSA, per germline. The trim removed 5 bases at V and 5 bases at J, leaving 2 bases unmatched.

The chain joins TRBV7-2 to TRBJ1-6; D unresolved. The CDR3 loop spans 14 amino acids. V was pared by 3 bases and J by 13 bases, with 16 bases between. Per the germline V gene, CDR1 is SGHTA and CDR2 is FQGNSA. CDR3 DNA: TGTGCCAGCAGCTTTACCCCTGTGTCGAGGCCCCTCCACTTT. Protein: CASSFTPVSRPLHF.